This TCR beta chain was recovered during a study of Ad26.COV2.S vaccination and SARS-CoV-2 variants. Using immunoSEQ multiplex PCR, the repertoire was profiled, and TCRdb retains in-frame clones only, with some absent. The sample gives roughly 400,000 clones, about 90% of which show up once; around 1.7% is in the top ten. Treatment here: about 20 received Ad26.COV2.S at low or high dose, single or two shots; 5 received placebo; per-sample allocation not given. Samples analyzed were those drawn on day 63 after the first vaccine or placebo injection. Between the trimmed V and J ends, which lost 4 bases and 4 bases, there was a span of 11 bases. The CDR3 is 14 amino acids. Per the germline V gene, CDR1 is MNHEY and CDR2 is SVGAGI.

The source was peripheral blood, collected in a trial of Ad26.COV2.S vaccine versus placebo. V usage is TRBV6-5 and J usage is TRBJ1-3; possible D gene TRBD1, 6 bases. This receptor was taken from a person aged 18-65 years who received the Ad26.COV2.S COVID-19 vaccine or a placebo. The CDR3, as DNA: TGTGCCAGCAGTTCCACAGGGAGGGGAAACACCATATATTTT. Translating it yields CASSSTGRGNTIYF.